Each of the 5 T cell receptor beta chains below was sequenced from the same sample in a study of a mutant IDH1 vaccine in newly diagnosed glioma. Which antigens these TCRs recognize remains unknown. Time point indicated: week 23, last vaccination. A 20-mer mutant IDH1 peptide at 300 ug was injected subcutaneously with topical imiquimod. Using immunoSEQ multiplex PCR, the repertoire was profiled, and TCRdb retains in-frame clones only, with some absent. The sample contains about 77,000 clones, 85% of which appear only once. Specimen: PBMCs, collected from a glioma patient whose treatment included an IDH1 peptide vaccine. The source of these receptors is a woman between 45 and 65 years old with glioma.

The chain links TRBV10-1 to TRBJ2-3, with a tentative D call TRBD2 (6 bases). CDR3 length equals 18 residues. CDR1 WNHNN and CDR2 SYGVQD come from the germline V gene (reference sequence). V was trimmed by 0 bases and J by 1 base, leaving 17 bases between them. For the CDR3, the DNA is TGCGCCAGCAGTGAGTCGATGATAACTAGCTATCGCACAGATACGCAGTATTTT. The encoded protein is CASSESMITSYRTDTQYF.

The rearrangement links TRBV4-1 to TRBJ2-7; D is perhaps TRBD2 (5 bases). Trimming took off 1 base at V and 7 bases at J, with 8 bases between the two ends. This CDR3 has 12 residues. Germline CDR1 and CDR2: MGHRA and YSYEKL. Written as DNA, the CDR3 is TGCGCCAGCAGCCAAGGAGGGCTGGAGCAGTACTTC. This encodes CASSQGGLEQYF.

The J gene is TRBJ2-5, the V gene TRBV7-8; 7 bases align to TRBD1. V lost 5 bases, J lost 2 bases, and 5 bases stayed unmatched. Germline V gives CDR1 SGHVS, CDR2 FQNEAQ. The CDR3 extends over 14 amino acids. Here the CDR3 reads CASSLRQGQETQYF. The DNA of the CDR3 is TGTGCCAGCAGCCTTCGACAGGGTCAAGAGACCCAGTACTTC.

Only one count was recorded for this clone. V usage is TRBV28 and J usage is TRBJ2-2; TRBD2 aligns across 13 bases. This CDR3 comprises 16 residues. V was clipped by 5 bases and J by 6 bases; unmatched bases: 6. The germline CDR1 and CDR2 sequences are MDHEN and SYDVKM. CDR3 sequence (DNA): TGTGCCAGCAGTAACGGACTAGCGGGAGTGGCCGGGGAGCTGTTTTTT. It translates to CASSNGLAGVAGELFF.

The V and J genes are TRBV27 and TRBJ1-4; D not certain. The CDR3 totals 14 residues. The ends were cut back, 5 bases at V and 7 bases at J, with 14 bases in the middle. The germline CDR1 and CDR2 sequences are MNHEY and SMNVEV (reference sequence). CDR3 region: CASSLRTRGEKLFF. The CDR3 coding sequence is TGTGCCAGCAGTCTCAGGACTCGAGGTGAAAAACTGTTTTTT. The whole variable domain, remainder taken from reference TRBV27 and TRBJ1-4, is EAQVTQNPRYLITVTGKKLTVTCSQNMNHEYMSWYRQDPGLGLRQIYYSMNVEVTDKGDVPEGYKVSRKEKRNFPLILESPSPNQTSLYFCASSLRTRGEKLFFGSGTQLSVL.